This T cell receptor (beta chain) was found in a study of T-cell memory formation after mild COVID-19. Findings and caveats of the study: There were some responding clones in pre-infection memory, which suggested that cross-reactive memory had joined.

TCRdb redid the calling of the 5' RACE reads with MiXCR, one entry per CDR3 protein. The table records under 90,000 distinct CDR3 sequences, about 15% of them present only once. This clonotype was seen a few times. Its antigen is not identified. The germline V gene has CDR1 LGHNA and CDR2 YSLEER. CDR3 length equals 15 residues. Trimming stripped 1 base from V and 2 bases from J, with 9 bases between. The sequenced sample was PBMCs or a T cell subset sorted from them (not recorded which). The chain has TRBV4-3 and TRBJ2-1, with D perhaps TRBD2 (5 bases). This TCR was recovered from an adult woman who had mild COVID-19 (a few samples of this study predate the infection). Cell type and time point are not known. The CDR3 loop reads CASSQGPGAYNEQFF. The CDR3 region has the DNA TGCGCCAGCAGCCAAGGGCCCGGGGCCTACAATGAGCAGTTCTTC.